This TCR beta chain was captured in a study of graft-versus-host responses after intestinal transplantation. Method: immunoSEQ multiplex PCR; TCRdb's copy keeps in-frame clones and lacks some. Here the sample spans approximately 130,000 clones, over 85% being singletons. Concerning this clone: Its antigen is not identified.

The TCR was taken from a human donor who received an intestinal transplant. The source material was unstimulated CD4+ T cells sorted from spleen or lymph node cells, sampled before intestinal transplant.

The DNA of the CDR3 is TGTGCCAGCAGCGTAGCTCCGGGGACAGAGCAGTACTTC. Protein sequence: CASSVAPGTEQYF. V and J are TRBV9 and TRBJ2-7; perhaps TRBD1 as D (6 bases). The CDR3 loop spans 13 amino acids. Germline assignment: CDR1 SGDLS and CDR2 YYNGEE. V was cut by 0 bases and J by 7 bases, with 11 bases left in between.